The clone carrying this T cell receptor beta chain turned up a few times. The data are from a study of T cells in Graves' hyperthyroidism and ophthalmopathy. There are 15 residues in the CDR3. The V gene lost 6 bases and the J gene lost 3 bases, with 17 bases spanning the gap. Germline-derived CDR1 and CDR2 are MNHNS and SASEGT. Regions amplified from RNA transcripts were the TCR beta CDR3 regions. The TCR CDR3 first-round RT-PCR relied on the HTBI primer set. MiXCR was run by TCRdb on the multiplex PCR reads, yielding one entry per CDR3 protein. The sample lists under 700,000 distinct CDR3 sequences, under 60% seen once, with about 7.8% in the top ten.

The sequence came from a woman aged 18-35 years with Graves' hyperthyroidism. The rearrangement links TRBV6-1 to TRBJ2-5, with D maybe TRBD2 (6 bases). The sequencing input was peripheral blood or thyroid tissue (not recorded which). CDR3 bases: TGTGCCAGCAGAACTAGCTGGATTCTCGAAGAGACCCAGTACTTC. This codes for CASRTSWILEETQYF.